This T cell receptor (beta chain) is from a study of cytomegalovirus exposure and HLA in healthy donors. In the study overall: HLA-typed donors were the source of tens of millions of unique TCRs held in an early data release. Most genotyped donors, 81% of 350 to 500, had Caucasian-associated genetic ancestry.

This PCR relied on a set of 60 Vbeta primers and 13 Jbeta primers. Some clones are missing from TCRdb's copy, which holds only in-frame ones; the method was immunoSEQ multiplex PCR. The repertoire holds some 130,000 clones, 85% to 90% seen once, with 4% to 6.5% in the top ten. Trimming cost V 6 bases and J 8 bases, with 10 bases left between them. The CDR3 spans 12 residues. Germline values: CDR1 MNHEY, CDR2 SMNVEV (reference sequence). The sample consisted of PBMCs. This sequence originates from a woman aged 25 to 39 in good health and CMV-seronegative. The chain has TRBV27 and TRBJ2-2; a possible D gene is TRBD1 (6 bases). The CDR3 region has the DNA TGTGCCAGCAGCCAAGACAGGGGGGAGCTGTTTTTT. This codes for CASSQDRGELFF.